One T cell receptor (beta chain) is described in this entry. Germline V gene data show CDR1 as MNHEY and CDR2 as SMNVEV (reference sequence). V lost 6 bases and J lost 4, with 22 bases in between. CDR3 length: 16 residues. These data are taken from a study of blood T cell repertoires in COVID-19. Study context: The United States, Italy and Spain supplied acute and convalescent COVID-19 samples. From T cells, B-cell-depleted T cells, or PBMCs came the material, which was cDNA or gDNA.

In the source study's methods: Amplification of reference gene primers was used by the study to estimate nucleated cell counts. The assay was immunoSEQ multiplex PCR, and TCRdb's table has in-frame clones only and misses some. Clonal size and the V and J genes are those of that table, whereas D and trimming came from the DNA. The table includes roughly 280,000 clones, 87% detected once. This clonotype was obtained from a woman aged 45-65 years who had recovered from COVID-19. The chain employs TRBV27 and TRBJ2-7; a possible D gene is TRBD2 (6 bases). The specimen sequenced was peripheral blood. CDR3 sequence: CASSPATGAVWYEQYF. The CDR3 DNA reads TGTGCCAGCAGCCCCGCTACGGGAGCAGTCTGGTACGAGCAGTACTTC.